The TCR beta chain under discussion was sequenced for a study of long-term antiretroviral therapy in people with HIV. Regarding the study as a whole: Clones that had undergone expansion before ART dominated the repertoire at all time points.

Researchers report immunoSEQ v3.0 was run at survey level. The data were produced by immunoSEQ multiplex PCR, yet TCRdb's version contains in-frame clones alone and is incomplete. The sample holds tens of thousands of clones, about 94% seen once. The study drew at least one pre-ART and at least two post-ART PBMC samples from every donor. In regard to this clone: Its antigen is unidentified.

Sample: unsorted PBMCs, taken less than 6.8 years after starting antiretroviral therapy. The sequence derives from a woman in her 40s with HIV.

The CDR3 sequence: CASSPGTRQGEKLFF. For the CDR3, the DNA is TGCGCCAGCAGCCCGGGTACACGACAGGGTGAAAAACTGTTTTTT. The chain employs TRBV4-1 and TRBJ1-4; 7 nucleotides line up with TRBD1. Germline CDR1 and CDR2: MGHRA and YSYEKL. CDR3 length: 15 residues. With 4 bases clipped from V and 7 bases from J, the junction kept 9 bases outside the gene matches.